Described below is a single T cell receptor (beta chain) sequence and its context. The entry originates in a study of blood T cell repertoires in COVID-19. Study at large: Italy, Spain and the United States were the sources of the convalescent and acute COVID-19 samples.

V was clipped by 2 bases and J by 11 bases, with 12 bases between them. Germline CDR1 is LGHDT and CDR2 is YNNKEL (reference sequence). CDR3 length equals 12 residues. Cohort 3 donors counted as recovered after two negative PCRs, clearance, or resolved symptoms. Original processing methods: Reference gene primer amplification in the assay estimated nucleated cell counts. Sequenced by immunoSEQ multiplex PCR; TCRdb stores in-frame clones only, minus some. From that table come the V and J calls and clone size; the DNA was used to work out D and trimming. The sample holds more than 250,000 clones, around 90% seen once.

This receptor was obtained from a woman aged 25 to 39 who had recovered from COVID-19. This chain joins TRBV3-1 (or the pseudogene TRBV3-2) and TRBJ1-1; D not certain. Sequenced material: PBMCs or T cells enriched from blood (not recorded which). This CDR3 is CASSQSLEVAFF. The CDR3, as DNA: TGTGCCAGCAGCCAATCCTTGGAGGTGGCTTTCTTT.